A selection of T cell receptor beta chains follows, all from one sample in a study of cytomegalovirus exposure and HLA in healthy donors. TCRdb's copy holds only in-frame clones and misses some; the assay was immunoSEQ multiplex PCR. Among about 160,000 clones listed, 70% to 80% were seen once. The sequenced sample consisted of PBMCs. The receptors originated from a female donor in good health and CMV-seronegative. Both conserved end residues are part of each CDR3. The D gene is left open where the match is weak. Clone sizes are given selectively: once, few, many, or a class where the clone is expanded.

CDR3 length: 15; clone size: -; V gene: TRBV5-1; J gene: TRBJ2-1; D gene: -; CDR3 DNA: TGCGCCAGCAGCTTGGCTGGAGATGCAGTCAATGAGCAGTTCTTC; CDR3 protein: CASSLAGDAVNEQFF
CDR3 length: 15; clone size: -; V gene: TRBV7-2; J gene: TRBJ2-2; D gene: -; CDR3 DNA: TGTGCCAGCAGCTTAGCCGACAGCACTTCCGGGGAGCTGTTTTTT; CDR3 protein: CASSLADSTSGELFF
CDR3 length: 13; clone size: -; V gene: TRBV10-3; J gene: TRBJ1-6; D gene: -; CDR3 DNA: TGTGCCATCACCCGGGACACCAGCTCACCCCTCCACTTT; CDR3 protein: CAITRDTSSPLHF
CDR3 length: 15; clone size: -; V gene: TRBV28; J gene: TRBJ2-3; D gene: TRBD1; CDR3 DNA: TGTGCCAGCAGCCCAGACAGGGTTAGGACAGATACGCAGTATTTT; CDR3 protein: CASSPDRVRTDTQYF
CDR3 length: 16; clone size: few; V gene: TRBV2; J gene: TRBJ2-1; D gene: TRBD2; CDR3 DNA: TGTGCCAGCAGTGCTCCGGGACTAGCGGTTTACAATGAGCAGTTCTTC; CDR3 protein: CASSAPGLAVYNEQFF
CDR3 length: 15; clone size: once; V gene: TRBV2; J gene: TRBJ1-1; D gene: -; CDR3 DNA: TGTGCCAGCACCCAATGGACGGGGTTCGCGACTGAAGCTTTCTTT; CDR3 protein: CASTQWTGFATEAFF
CDR3 length: 15; clone size: -; V gene: TRBV2; J gene: TRBJ2-3; D gene: TRBD2; CDR3 DNA: TGTGCCAGCAGGGCAACTAGCGGGGGGGCCATTACGCAGTATTTT; CDR3 protein: CASRATSGGAITQYF
CDR3 length: 17; clone size: -; V gene: TRBV5-4; J gene: TRBJ1-4; D gene: TRBD1; CDR3 DNA: TGTGCCAGCAGCTTGGGACCGACAGGGGGTAATAATGAAAAACTGTTTTTT; CDR3 protein: CASSLGPTGGNNEKLFF
CDR3 length: 17; clone size: -; V gene: TRBV19; J gene: TRBJ2-5; D gene: -; CDR3 DNA: TGTGCCAGTAGTATGAACCCTTGGAGGGAGTTGGAGGAGACCCAGTACTTC; CDR3 protein: CASSMNPWRELEETQYF
CDR3 length: 15; clone size: -; V gene: TRBV5-1; J gene: TRBJ2-3; D gene: -; CDR3 DNA: TGCGCCAGCAGCGCGACTAGTTTCGGGACAGATACGCAGTATTTT; CDR3 protein: CASSATSFGTDTQYF
CDR3 length: 15; clone size: once; V gene: TRBV5-8; J gene: TRBJ1-2; D gene: TRBD1; CDR3 DNA: TGTGCCAGCAGCTTGGTTGAGGGGGCTTATTATGGCTACACCTTC; CDR3 protein: CASSLVEGAYYGYTF